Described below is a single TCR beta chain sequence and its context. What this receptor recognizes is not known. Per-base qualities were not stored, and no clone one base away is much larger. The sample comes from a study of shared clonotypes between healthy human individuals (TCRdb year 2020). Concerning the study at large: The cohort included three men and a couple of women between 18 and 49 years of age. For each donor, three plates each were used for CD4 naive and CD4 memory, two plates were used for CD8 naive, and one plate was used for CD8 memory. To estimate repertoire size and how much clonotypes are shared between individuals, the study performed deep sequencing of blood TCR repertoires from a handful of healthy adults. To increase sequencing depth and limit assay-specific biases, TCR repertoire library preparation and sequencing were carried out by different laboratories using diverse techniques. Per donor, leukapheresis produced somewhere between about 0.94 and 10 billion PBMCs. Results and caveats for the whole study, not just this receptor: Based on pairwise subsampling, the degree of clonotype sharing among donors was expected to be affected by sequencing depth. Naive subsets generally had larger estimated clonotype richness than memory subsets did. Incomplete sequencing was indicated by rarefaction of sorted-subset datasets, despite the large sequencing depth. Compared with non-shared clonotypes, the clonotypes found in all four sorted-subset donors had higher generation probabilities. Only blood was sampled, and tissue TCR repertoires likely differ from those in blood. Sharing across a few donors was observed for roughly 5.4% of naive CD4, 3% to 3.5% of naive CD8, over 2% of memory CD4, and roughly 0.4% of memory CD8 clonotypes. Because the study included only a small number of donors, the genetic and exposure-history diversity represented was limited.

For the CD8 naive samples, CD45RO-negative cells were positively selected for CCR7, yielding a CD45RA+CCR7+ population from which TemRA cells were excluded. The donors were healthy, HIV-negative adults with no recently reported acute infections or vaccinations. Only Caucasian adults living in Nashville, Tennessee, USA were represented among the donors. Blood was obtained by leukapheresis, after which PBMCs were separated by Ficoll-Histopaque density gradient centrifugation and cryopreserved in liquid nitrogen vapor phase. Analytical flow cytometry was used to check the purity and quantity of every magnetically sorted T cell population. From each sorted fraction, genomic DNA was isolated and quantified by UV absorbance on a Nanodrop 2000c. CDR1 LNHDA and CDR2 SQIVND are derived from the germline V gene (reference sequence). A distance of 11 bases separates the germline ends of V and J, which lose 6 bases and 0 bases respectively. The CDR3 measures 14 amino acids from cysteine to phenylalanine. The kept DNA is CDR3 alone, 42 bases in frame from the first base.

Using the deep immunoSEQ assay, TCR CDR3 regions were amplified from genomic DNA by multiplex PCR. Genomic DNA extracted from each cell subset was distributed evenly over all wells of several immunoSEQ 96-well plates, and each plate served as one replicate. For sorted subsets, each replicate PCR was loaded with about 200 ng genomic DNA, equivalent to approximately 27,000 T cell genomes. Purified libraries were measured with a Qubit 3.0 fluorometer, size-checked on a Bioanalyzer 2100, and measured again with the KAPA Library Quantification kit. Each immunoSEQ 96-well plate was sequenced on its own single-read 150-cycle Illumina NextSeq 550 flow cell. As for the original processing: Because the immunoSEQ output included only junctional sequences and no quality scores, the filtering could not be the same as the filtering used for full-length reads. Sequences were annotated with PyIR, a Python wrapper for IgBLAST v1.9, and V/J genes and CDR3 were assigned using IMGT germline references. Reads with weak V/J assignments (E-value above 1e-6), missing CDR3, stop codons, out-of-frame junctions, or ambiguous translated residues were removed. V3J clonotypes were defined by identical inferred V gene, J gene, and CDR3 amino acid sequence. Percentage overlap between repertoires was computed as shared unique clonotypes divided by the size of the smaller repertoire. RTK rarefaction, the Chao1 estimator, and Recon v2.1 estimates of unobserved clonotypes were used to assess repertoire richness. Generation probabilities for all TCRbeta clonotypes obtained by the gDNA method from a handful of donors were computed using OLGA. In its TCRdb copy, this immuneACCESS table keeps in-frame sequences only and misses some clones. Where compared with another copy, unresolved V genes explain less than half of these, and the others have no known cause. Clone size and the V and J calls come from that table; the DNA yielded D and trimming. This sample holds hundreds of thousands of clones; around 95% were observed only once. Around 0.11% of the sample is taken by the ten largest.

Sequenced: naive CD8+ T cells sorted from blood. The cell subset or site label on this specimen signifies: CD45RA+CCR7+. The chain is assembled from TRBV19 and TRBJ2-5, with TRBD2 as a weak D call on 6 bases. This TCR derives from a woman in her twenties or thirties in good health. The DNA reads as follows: TGTGCCAGTAGGCCGGGAGAGTACCAAGAGACCCAGTACTTC. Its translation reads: CASRPGEYQETQYF.